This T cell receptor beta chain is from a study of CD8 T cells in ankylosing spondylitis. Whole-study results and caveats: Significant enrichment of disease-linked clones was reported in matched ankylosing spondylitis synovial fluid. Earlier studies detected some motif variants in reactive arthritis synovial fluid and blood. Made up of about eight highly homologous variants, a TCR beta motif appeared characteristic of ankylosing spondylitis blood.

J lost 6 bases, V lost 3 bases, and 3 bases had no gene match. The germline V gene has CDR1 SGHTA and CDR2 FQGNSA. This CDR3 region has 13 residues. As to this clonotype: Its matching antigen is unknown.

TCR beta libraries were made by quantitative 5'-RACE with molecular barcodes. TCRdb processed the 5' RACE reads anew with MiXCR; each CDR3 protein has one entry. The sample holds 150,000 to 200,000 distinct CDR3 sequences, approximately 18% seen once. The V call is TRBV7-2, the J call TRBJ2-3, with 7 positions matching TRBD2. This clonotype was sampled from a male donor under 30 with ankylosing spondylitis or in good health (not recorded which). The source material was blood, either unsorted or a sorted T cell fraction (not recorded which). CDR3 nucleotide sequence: TGTGCCAGCAGCTTCGCGGGAGATGATACGCAGTATTTT. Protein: CASSFAGDDTQYF. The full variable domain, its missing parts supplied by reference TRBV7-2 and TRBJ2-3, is GAGVSQSPSNKVTEKGKDVELRCDPISGHTALYWYRQSLGQGLEFLIYFQGNSAPDKSGLPSDRFSAERTGGSVSTLTIQRTQQEDSAVYLCASSFAGDDTQYFGPGTRLTVL.